This entry concerns a single TCR beta chain. Its target is not known. Germline loops: CDR1 SGHRS, CDR2 YFSETQ. CDR3 size: 14 residues. V was trimmed by 1 base and J by 6 bases, leaving 12 bases between them. This specimen comes from a study of T-cell reconstitution after alpha-beta-depleted transplantation in children. General study findings and limits: The origin of high day-60 TCRbeta diversity in some patients lay in surviving recipient T cells and thymic progenitors. A year had passed since transplant, and T-cell counts and diversity by then came mostly from newly produced T cells. Several hundred expanded graft clones reportedly were the source of alpha-beta T cells about two months after transplant.

Preparing the TCRbeta library involved the use of unique molecular identifiers. TCRdb re-derived calls from the PCR reads in MiXCR, one entry per CDR3 protein. The sample shows a few hundred thousand distinct CDR3 sequences, approximately 42% of them seen only once. Sequencing was performed on PBMCs, taken before TCRalphabeta/CD19-depleted stem cell transplant. J is TRBJ2-3 and V is TRBV5-1, with D unresolved. This TCR was sampled from a girl aged 2 to 9 with aplastic anemia, due to receive a stem cell transplant. The CDR3 bases are TGCGCCAGCAGCTTGCTCCTAGATGGGGATACGCAGTATTTT. Translation gives CASSLLLDGDTQYF. The full variable domain, with the rest looked up from reference TRBV5-1 and TRBJ2-3, is KAGVTQTPRYLIKTRGQQVTLSCSPISGHRSVSWYQQTPGQGLQFLFEYFSETQRNKGNFPGRFSGRQFSNSRSEMNVSTLELGDSALYLCASSLLLDGDTQYFGPGTRLTVL.